This is a list of T cell receptor beta chains from one sample in a study of CD8+ T cells in alopecia areata. This table comes from immunoSEQ multiplex PCR, and its TCRdb copy is limited to in-frame clones, with some not included. The sample consists of more than 200,000 clones, around 65% of them appearing once. This material consisted of CD4+ T cells sorted from blood, taken at week 44, from a patient treated with tofacitinib. These receptors came from a human donor with alopecia areata. Each CDR3 is given with its conserved first and last residue.

J gene: TRBJ2-7; V gene: TRBV30; CDR3 protein: CACHRGGGYEQYF
J gene: TRBJ1-6; V gene: TRBV30; CDR3 protein: CAWSARGDSPLHF
J gene: TRBJ2-7; V gene: TRBV30; CDR3 protein: CAWSNAVDEQYF
J gene: TRBJ1-2; V gene: TRBV15; CDR3 protein: CATSIHRHYTF
J gene: TRBJ2-2; V gene: TRBV18; CDR3 protein: CASSPLGNANTGELFF
J gene: TRBJ2-6; V gene: TRBV29-1; CDR3 protein: CSAARGTGANVLTF
J gene: TRBJ1-1; V gene: TRBV13; CDR3 protein: CASSRTLNTEAFF
J gene: TRBJ1-5; V gene: TRBV7-2; CDR3 protein: CASSSTASNQPQHF
J gene: TRBJ2-6; V gene: TRBV5-6; CDR3 protein: CASSQGQGASLSGANVLTF
J gene: TRBJ1-4; V gene: TRBV6-6; CDR3 protein: CASWEVVGEKLFF
J gene: TRBJ1-2; V gene: TRBV29-1; CDR3 protein: CSVEAWTANYGYTF
J gene: TRBJ2-6; V gene: TRBV29-1; CDR3 protein: CSVADSGANVLTF
J gene: TRBJ1-2; V gene: TRBV28; CDR3 protein: CASSSSGKLAYGYTF
J gene: TRBJ2-7; V gene: TRBV7-2; CDR3 protein: CASSLVAGSSYEQYF
J gene: TRBJ2-6; V gene: TRBV19; CDR3 protein: CASSLTSGGGSSGANVLTF
J gene: TRBJ1-5; V gene: TRBV7-2; CDR3 protein: CASSLARGGGKPQHF
J gene: TRBJ1-1; V gene: TRBV7-2; CDR3 protein: CASSFQQGGTEAFF
J gene: TRBJ2-3; V gene: TRBV5-4; CDR3 protein: CASNWLQGASTDTQYF
J gene: TRBJ2-1; V gene: TRBV11-2; CDR3 protein: CASSPRSQLAGVNNEQFF
J gene: TRBJ1-5; V gene: TRBV5-5; CDR3 protein: CASSLKQLSNQPQHF
J gene: TRBJ2-1; V gene: TRBV11-2; CDR3 protein: CASSPDGGGYNEQFF
J gene: TRBJ1-1; V gene: TRBV7-3; CDR3 protein: CASSLGSNTEAFF
J gene: TRBJ2-2; V gene: TRBV7-8; CDR3 protein: CASSLVSGHTGELFF
J gene: TRBJ2-1; V gene: TRBV2; CDR3 protein: CASNMGVSNEQFF
J gene: TRBJ1-1; V gene: TRBV11-3; CDR3 protein: CASSGGTFEAFF
J gene: TRBJ1-1; V gene: TRBV7-2; CDR3 protein: CASSRNQGGTTEAFF